The 21 T cell receptor beta chains presented below share a single source sample, sequenced in a study of T cell responses to AZD1222 COVID-19 vaccine. Assay: immunoSEQ multiplex PCR; the TCRdb copy retains only in-frame clones and omits some. The sample records some 140,000 clones, 65% to 90% being singletons. Sequences were derived from peripheral blood, sampled 28 days after the second dose of the MenACWY control vaccine. The receptor source for this set is an adult who received the MenACWY meningococcal vaccine as a control.

This clone was observed at least ten times. The genes are TRBV7-9 and TRBJ1-3; D ambiguous. This CDR3 spans 13 amino acids. CDR1 is SEHNR and CDR2 is FQNEAQ in the germline V gene (reference sequence). The V and J ends lost 5 bases and 8 bases respectively, with 13 bases between them. The CDR3 region is CASSVSGRDTIYF. DNA of the CDR3: TGTGCCAGCAGCGTAAGCGGTCGGGACACCATATATTTT. Variable domain in full (rest from reference TRBV7-9 and TRBJ1-3): DTGVSQNPRHKITKRGQNVTFRCDPISEHNRLYWYRQTLGQGPEFLTYFQNEAQLEKSRLLSDRFSAERPKGSFSTLEIQRTEQGDSAMYLCASSVSGRDTIYFGEGSWLTVV.

V is TRBV9 and J is TRBJ2-7; TRBD2 matches 9 bases. The V gene's germline CDR1 is SGDLS and CDR2 YYNGEE. CDR3 size: 17 residues. The V gene end was trimmed by 4 bases and the J gene end by 4 bases; junction bases not matched to a gene: 15. The CDR3 loop reads CASSPWDGSGGLYEQYF. The CDR3, as DNA: TGTGCCAGCAGCCCGTGGGATGGTAGCGGGGGCTTATACGAGCAGTACTTC.

A single count supports this clone. The chain carries TRBV12-3 or TRBV12-4 and TRBJ2-1; TRBD2 aligns across 10 bases. Unmatched junction bases numbered 11, after V lost 6 bases and J lost 15 bases. CDR3 length: 13 residues. The CDR3 DNA reads TGTGCCAGCAGCCAAGCGGGAGGGCCTAACCCGTTCTTC. Protein product: CASSQAGGPNPFF.

This clone showed up just a few times. V is TRBV19 and J is TRBJ1-5; 9 nucleotides agree with TRBD1. The germline V gene has CDR1 LNHDA and CDR2 SQIVND (reference sequence). Germline trimming cut 6 bases from V and 6 bases from J; bases unmatched to any gene: 9. The CDR3 extends over 15 amino acids. The CDR3 sequence is CASRRDRDRVQPQHF. In DNA, the CDR3 is TGTGCCAGTAGACGAGACCGGGACAGGGTTCAGCCCCAGCATTTT.

The chain joins TRBV5-6 to TRBJ1-5, with D tentatively TRBD1 (6 bases). This CDR3 spans 15 amino acids. The germline CDR1 and CDR2 sequences are SGHDT and YYEEEE. The V and J ends lost 4 bases and 4 bases respectively, with 15 bases between them. This chain's CDR3 is CASSRGAGANQPQHF. The CDR3 DNA is TGTGCCAGCAGCCGGGGGGCAGGGGCTAATCAGCCCCAGCATTTT.

The V gene is TRBV30, the J gene TRBJ1-1; a weak D match, TRBD1 (5 bases). Germline V gives CDR1 GTSNPN, CDR2 SVGIG (reference sequence). V was pared by 2 bases and J by 6 bases, with 16 bases between. The CDR3 extends over 14 amino acids. CDR3 coding DNA: TGTGCCTGGAGTTGGTCGGGGCTAAGGGCTGAAGCTTTCTTT. Translation: CAWSWSGLRAEAFF.

The J gene is TRBJ2-3, the V gene TRBV6-5; unclear D gene. V gave up 6 bases and J gave up 4 bases, with 17 bases separating them. The CDR3 runs 15 residues. Looked up from germline, CDR1 is MNHEY and CDR2 is SVGAGI. CDR3 region: CASSLDPSSADTQYF. CDR3 nucleotide sequence: TGTGCCAGCAGCTTAGACCCGTCGTCCGCAGATACGCAGTATTTT.

The rearrangement joins TRBV28 to TRBJ1-5; tentative D call: TRBD1 (5 bases). Germline CDR1 reads MDHEN; CDR2 reads SYDVKM. Trimming pared 6 bases from V and 7 bases from J, leaving 19 bases between. This CDR3 is 15 amino acids long. This CDR3 reads CASSPGRTRAQPQHF. The DNA for the CDR3 is TGTGCCAGCAGCCCGGGGCGGACGAGGGCCCAGCCCCAGCATTTT.

V usage is TRBV5-4 and J usage is TRBJ1-4, with TRBD1 identical over 7 bases. With 2 bases clipped from V and 8 bases from J, the junction kept 15 bases outside the gene matches. CDR1 and CDR2 (germline): SGHNT, YYREEE (reference sequence). The CDR3 runs to 17 residues. DNA for the CDR3: TGTGCCAGCAGCTTTGGATTTGGACGGACAGGAAGGGAAAAACTGTTTTTT. It encodes CASSFGFGRTGREKLFF.

CDR3 loop: CASSIRSLKGQGTYGYTF. For the CDR3, the DNA is TGTGCCAGCAGCATCCGGAGTTTGAAAGGACAGGGGACCTATGGCTACACCTTC. V is TRBV7-9 and J is TRBJ1-2, with 9 bases identical to TRBD1. V was pared by 5 bases and J by 4 bases, with 17 bases of the junction left unmatched. CDR3 length: 18 residues. CDR1 and CDR2 from the germline V gene are SEHNR and FQNEAQ (reference sequence).

This clone was counted a few times. This chain connects TRBV28 to TRBJ2-7, with D unclear. The CDR3 has 11 residues. With 10 bases removed from V and 2 bases from J, the gap between germline ends came to 9 bases. Germline-derived CDR1 and CDR2 are MDHEN and SYDVKM. The CDR3 DNA is TGTGCCACCCTCGGGCCCTACGAGCAGTACGTC. It yields the protein CATLGPYEQYV.

This rearrangement joins TRBV15 to TRBJ1-1; D is uncertain. V was shortened by 5 bases and J by 0 bases, with 10 bases between the two germline ends. This CDR3 has 14 residues. Germline V gives CDR1 LNHNV, CDR2 YYDKDF (reference sequence). The CDR3 loop is CATSGRRLNTEAFF. The CDR3 coding sequence is TGTGCCACCAGCGGAAGAAGATTGAACACTGAAGCTTTCTTT.

CDR3 nucleotide sequence: TGTGCCAGTAGTGCAGGGGGCACCTACGAGCAGTACGTC. It translates to CASSAGGTYEQYV. The chain uses TRBV19 and TRBJ2-7, with 8 bases lining up with TRBD1. V lost 5 bases, J lost 2 bases, and 2 bases stayed unmatched. The germline CDR1 and CDR2 sequences are LNHDA and SQIVND (reference sequence). The CDR3 extends over 13 amino acids.

The chain joins TRBV21-1 to TRBJ1-2. TRBV21-1 is a known pseudogene. The CDR3 runs 14 residues. DNA of the CDR3: TGTGCCAGCCCCGAAACGGCAGACCCCTATGGCTACACCTTC. It is translated as CASPETADPYGYTF.

V is TRBV5-6 and J is TRBJ2-7, with D tentatively TRBD1 (5 bases). The CDR3 spans 12 residues. V lost 2 bases, J lost 3 bases, and 6 bases lay in between. CDR1 SGHDT and CDR2 YYEEEE come from the germline V gene. Here the CDR3 DNA reads TGTGCCAGCAGCTTCAGGGACTACGAGCAGTACGTC. The encoded protein is CASSFRDYEQYV.

The rearrangement uses TRBV20-1 and TRBJ2-3; TRBD1 matches 10 bases. Germline lookup yields CDR1 DFQATT and CDR2 SNEGSKA (reference sequence). V was clipped by 5 bases and J by 4 bases; unmatched bases: 6. CDR3 size: 14 residues. The CDR3 loop is CSACGDRGADTQYF. The CDR3 DNA reads as TGCAGTGCTTGTGGGGACAGGGGTGCAGATACGCAGTATTTT.

V and J are TRBV14 and TRBJ2-1; D may correspond to TRBD1 or TRBD2 (5 bases each). This CDR3 is built from 14 residues. The germline V gene encodes CDR1 SGHDN and CDR2 FVKESK. Trimming shortened V by 4 bases and J by 12 bases, and 19 bases separated the two germline ends. The DNA of the CDR3 is TGTGCCAGCAGCCCCTGGGGGAGCCCCGATGGGCAGTTCTTC. This encodes CASSPWGSPDGQFF.

V gene TRBV27 combines with J gene TRBJ2-2, with 7 bases that match TRBD1. Per the germline V gene, CDR1 is MNHEY and CDR2 is SMNVEV (reference sequence). The V and J ends lost 5 bases and 4 bases, in that order; junction bases with no gene match: 10. The CDR3 sequence is 16 residues long. CDR3 in amino acids: CASSIARGSGTGELFF. As DNA, the CDR3 is TGTGCCAGCAGTATAGCCAGGGGGAGTGGCACCGGGGAGCTGTTTTTT.

The chain carries TRBV27 and TRBJ1-3; TRBD1 matches 7 bases. Trimming took 5 bases from V and 4 from J; bases not matched to a gene: 8. Germline V CDR1 and CDR2: MNHEY, SMNVEV (reference sequence). This CDR3 contains 15 residues. This CDR3 reads CASSAGDRVGNTIYF. As DNA, the CDR3 is TGTGCCAGCAGTGCCGGAGACAGGGTCGGAAACACCATATATTTT.

This clone occurred a few times. The chain links TRBV5-1 to TRBJ2-2, with 11 nucleotides matching TRBD1. The V gene end was trimmed by 9 bases and the J gene end by 4 bases; junction bases not matched to a gene: 8. Germline V gene sequence: CDR1 SGHRS, CDR2 YFSETQ. The CDR3 sequence is 15 residues long. The CDR3 loop is CATRLGQGATGELFF. CDR3 DNA: TGCGCCACTCGATTAGGACAGGGGGCCACCGGGGAGCTGTTTTTT.

The chain carries TRBV5-5 and TRBJ2-7; the D gene is possibly TRBD2 (7 bases). CDR1 is SGHKS, CDR2 YYEKEE, per germline (reference sequence). V was trimmed by 2 bases and J by 4 bases, leaving 16 bases between them. The CDR3 spans 15 residues. The CDR3 here is CASSLVGGPLYEQYV. The CDR3 coding sequence is TGTGCCAGCAGCTTAGTCGGGGGGCCGTTGTACGAGCAGTACGTC.